This T cell receptor (beta chain) was identified during a study of T cell responses to AZD1222 COVID-19 vaccine. Study details: The study pooled second doses at about 4 or about 12 weeks.

V gave up 1 base and J gave up 2 bases, with 12 bases separating them. Germline CDR1 and CDR2: LNHDA and SQIVND (reference sequence). This CDR3 is 16 amino acids long. General observations from the study: Breadth and depth of Spike-specific TCRs rose after two AZD1222 doses.

Notes on this clone: Its antigen is not identified.

The repertoire was sequenced with immunoSEQ multiplex PCR; TCRdb's copy has only in-frame clones and lacks some. Here the sample spans about 120,000 clones, roughly 89% being singletons. This TCR was sampled from an adult in good health. The V and J genes are TRBV19 and TRBJ1-5, with a possible D match to TRBD1 (5 bases). The sequencing here drew on peripheral blood, taken on day 0 of AZD1222 vaccination. CDR3 coding DNA: TGTGCCAGTAGTATAGTTCAGGGTTCGGGCAATCAGCCCCAGCATTTT. Protein: CASSIVQGSGNQPQHF.